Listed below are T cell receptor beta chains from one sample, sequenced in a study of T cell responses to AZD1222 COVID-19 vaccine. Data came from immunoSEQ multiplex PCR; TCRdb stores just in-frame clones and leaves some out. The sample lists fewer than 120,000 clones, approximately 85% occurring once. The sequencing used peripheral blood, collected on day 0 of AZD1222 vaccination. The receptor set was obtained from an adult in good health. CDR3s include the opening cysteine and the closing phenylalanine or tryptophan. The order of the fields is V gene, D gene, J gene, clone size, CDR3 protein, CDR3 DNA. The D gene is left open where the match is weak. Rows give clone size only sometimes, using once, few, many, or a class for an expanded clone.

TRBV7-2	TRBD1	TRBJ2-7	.	CASSLDRGVTYEQYF	TGTGCCAGCAGCTTGGACAGGGGGGTTACCTACGAGCAGTACTTC
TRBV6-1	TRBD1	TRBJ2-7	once	CASSEGSGGEQYF	TGTGCCAGCAGTGAAGGATCAGGGGGCGAGCAGTACTTC
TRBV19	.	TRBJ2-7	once	CASRQERNGEQYF	TGTGCCAGTAGGCAGGAAAGAAACGGGGAGCAGTACTTC
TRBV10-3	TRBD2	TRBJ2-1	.	CAISVGGDEQFF	TGTGCCATCAGTGTCGGGGGGGATGAGCAGTTCTTC
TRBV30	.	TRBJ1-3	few	CAWLGRASSGNTIYF	TGTGCCTGGCTAGGACGCGCAAGCTCTGGAAACACCATATATTTT
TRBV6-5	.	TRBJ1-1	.	CASSLGFMNTEAFF	TGTGCCAGCAGTCTCGGGTTCATGAACACTGAAGCTTTCTTT
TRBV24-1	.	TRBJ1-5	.	CATYSSGRSSNQPQHF	TGTGCCACCTATAGTAGCGGCAGGAGCAGCAATCAGCCCCAGCATTTT
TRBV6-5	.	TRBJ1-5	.	CASSSLRGQPQHF	TGTGCCAGCAGTTCTCTTCGTGGTCAGCCCCAGCATTTT
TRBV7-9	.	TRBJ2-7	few	CASSLTLYEQYF	TGTGCCAGCAGCTTAACACTCTACGAGCAGTACTTC
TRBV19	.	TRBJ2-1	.	CASSNRVSNEQFF	TGTGCCAGTAGTAACAGGGTTTCCAATGAGCAGTTCTTC
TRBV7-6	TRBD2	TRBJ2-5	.	CASSLGLGSGIQETQYF	TGTGCCAGCAGCTTAGGCCTAGGCAGCGGGATTCAAGAGACCCAGTACTTC
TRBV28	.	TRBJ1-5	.	CASSRDSNQPQHF	TGTGCCAGCAGCCGAGATAGCAATCAGCCCCAGCATTTT
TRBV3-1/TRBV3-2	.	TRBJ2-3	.	CASSQDRATPQYF	TGTGCCAGCAGCCAAGACAGAGCTACACCGCAGTATTTT
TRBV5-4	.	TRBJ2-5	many	CASSSWTKETQYF	TGTGCCAGCAGCTCCTGGACAAAAGAGACCCAGTACTTC
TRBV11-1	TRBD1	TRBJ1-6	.	CASSSRQGAGSPLHF	TGTGCCAGCAGCTCCCGACAGGGGGCTGGGTCACCCCTCCACTTT
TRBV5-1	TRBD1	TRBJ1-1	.	CASSLDPGQGGEAFF	TGCGCCAGCAGCTTAGATCCGGGACAGGGGGGTGAAGCTTTCTTT
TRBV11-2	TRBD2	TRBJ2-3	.	CASSFGGNTDTQYF	TGTGCCAGCAGCTTCGGGGGGAACACAGATACGCAGTATTTT
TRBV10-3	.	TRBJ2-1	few	CAISESGGASYNEQFF	TGTGCCATCAGTGAGTCAGGCGGGGCTTCCTACAATGAGCAGTTCTTC
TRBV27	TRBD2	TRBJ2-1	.	CASSLSGLAGFYNEQFF	TGTGCCAGCAGTTTAAGTGGGCTAGCGGGCTTCTACAATGAGCAGTTCTTC
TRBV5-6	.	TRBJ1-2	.	CASRRRSGGLDYGYTF	TGTGCCAGCAGGAGAAGGTCGGGGGGCCTGGACTATGGCTACACCTTC
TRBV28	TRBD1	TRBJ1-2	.	CASSYGQGPRYGYTF	TGTGCCAGCAGCTATGGACAGGGCCCCCGGTATGGCTACACCTTC
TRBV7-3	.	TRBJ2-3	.	CASSLTSGDTQYF	TGTGCCAGCAGCTTAACGTCAGGGGATACGCAGTATTTT
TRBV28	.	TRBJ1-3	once	CASSLWAGSSGNTIYF	TGTGCCAGCAGTTTGTGGGCAGGAAGCTCTGGAAACACCATATATTTT
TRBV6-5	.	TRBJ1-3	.	CASRGTGFSGNTIYF	TGTGCCAGCAGAGGTACAGGATTCTCTGGAAACACCATATATTTT
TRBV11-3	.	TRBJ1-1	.	CASSPTRTAEAFF	TGTGCCAGCAGCCCGACTCGGACGGCCGAAGCTTTCTTT
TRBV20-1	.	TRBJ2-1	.	CSASSTPPGKQFF	TGCAGTGCTAGTAGTACCCCCCCGGGAAAGCAGTTCTTC
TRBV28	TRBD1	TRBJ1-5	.	CASSNRQGKGDNQPQHF	TGTGCCAGCAGCAATCGACAGGGAAAAGGGGACAATCAGCCCCAGCATTTT
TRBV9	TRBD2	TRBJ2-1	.	CASSVFSGGGNEQFF	TGTGCCAGCAGCGTCTTCAGCGGGGGCGGGAATGAGCAGTTCTTC
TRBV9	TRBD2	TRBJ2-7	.	CASSVASGNSYEQYF	TGTGCCAGCAGCGTAGCTAGCGGGAACTCCTACGAGCAGTACTTC
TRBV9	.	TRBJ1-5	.	CASSVGGSNQPQHF	TGTGCCAGCAGCGTAGGGGGGAGCAATCAGCCCCAGCATTTT
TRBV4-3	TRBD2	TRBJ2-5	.	CASSQDAVRGGRVETQYF	TGCGCCAGCAGCCAAGACGCGGTTCGGGGCGGGAGGGTCGAGACCCAGTACTTC
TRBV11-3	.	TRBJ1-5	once	CASSWVGQPYSNQPQHF	TGTGCCAGCAGCTGGGTCGGACAGCCTTATAGCAATCAGCCCCAGCATTTT
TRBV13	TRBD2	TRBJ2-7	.	CASSYSPLAGDLYEQYF	TGTGCCAGCAGCTACTCACCGCTAGCGGGAGATTTGTACGAGCAGTACTTC
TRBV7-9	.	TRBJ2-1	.	CASSSPRDNSYNEQFF	TGTGCCAGCAGCTCGCCCCGGGACAACTCCTACAATGAGCAGTTCTTC
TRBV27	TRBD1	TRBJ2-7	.	CASEGTGYEQYF	TGTGCCAGCGAAGGGACAGGCTACGAGCAGTACTTC
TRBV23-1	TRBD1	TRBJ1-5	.	CARPDRVGTYSNQPQHF	TGCGCCAGACCCGACAGGGTGGGGACATATAGCAATCAGCCCCAGCATTTT
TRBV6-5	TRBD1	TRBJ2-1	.	CASLGQVEQFF	TGTGCCAGCTTAGGACAGGTAGAGCAGTTCTTC
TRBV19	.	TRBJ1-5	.	CASSIGGGREGNQPQHF	TGTGCCAGTAGTATAGGAGGAGGCAGGGAAGGCAATCAGCCCCAGCATTTT
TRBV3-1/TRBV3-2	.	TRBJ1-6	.	CASSQDRVVSYNSPLHF	TGTGCCAGCAGCCAAGACAGGGTGGTGTCCTATAATTCACCCCTCCACTTT
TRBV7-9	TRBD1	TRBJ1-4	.	CASSRGQGNEKLFF	TGTGCCAGCAGCCGCGGACAGGGTAATGAAAAACTGTTTTTT
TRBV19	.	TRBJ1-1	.	CASSPNTGGSTEAFF	TGTGCCAGTAGTCCAAACACGGGGGGGAGTACTGAAGCTTTCTTT
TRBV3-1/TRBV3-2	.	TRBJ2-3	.	CASSQDHAADTQYF	TGTGCCAGCAGCCAAGATCACGCCGCAGATACGCAGTATTTT
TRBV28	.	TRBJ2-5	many	CASSLSVLAPQETQYF	TGTGCCAGCAGTTTAAGCGTTCTAGCGCCCCAAGAGACCCAGTACTTC
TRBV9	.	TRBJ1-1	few	CASSYLSGNTEAFF	TGTGCCAGCAGCTACTTGTCCGGGAACACTGAAGCTTTCTTT
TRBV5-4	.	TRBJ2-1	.	CASSTIGNEQFF	TGTGCCAGCAGCACGATTGGCAATGAGCAGTTCTTC
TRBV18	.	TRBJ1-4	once	CASSPNSRNEKLFF	TGTGCCAGCTCACCAAATTCCCGAAATGAAAAACTGTTTTTT
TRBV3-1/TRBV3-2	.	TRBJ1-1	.	CASSQDPENTEAFF	TGTGCCAGCAGCCAAGACCCGGAGAACACTGAAGCTTTCTTT
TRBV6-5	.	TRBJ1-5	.	CASTPGGNQPQHF	TGTGCCAGCACCCCAGGGGGCAATCAGCCCCAGCATTTT
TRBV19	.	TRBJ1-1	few	CASSSRVSEAFF	TGTGCCAGTAGTAGCAGGGTATCTGAAGCTTTCTTT
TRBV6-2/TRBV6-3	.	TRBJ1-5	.	CASSYSVDSNQPQHF	TGTGCCAGCAGTTACTCGGTGGATAGCAATCAGCCCCAGCATTTT
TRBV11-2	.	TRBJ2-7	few	CASSPLRRTGSYEQYF	TGTGCCAGCAGCCCCCTCCGCCGGACTGGCTCCTACGAGCAGTACTTC
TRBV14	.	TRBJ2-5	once	CASSQASWETQYF	TGTGCCAGCAGCCAAGCATCTTGGGAGACCCAGTACTTC
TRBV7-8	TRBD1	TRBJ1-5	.	CASSQPGQGSNQPQHF	TGTGCCAGCAGCCAACCGGGACAGGGAAGCAATCAGCCCCAGCATTTT